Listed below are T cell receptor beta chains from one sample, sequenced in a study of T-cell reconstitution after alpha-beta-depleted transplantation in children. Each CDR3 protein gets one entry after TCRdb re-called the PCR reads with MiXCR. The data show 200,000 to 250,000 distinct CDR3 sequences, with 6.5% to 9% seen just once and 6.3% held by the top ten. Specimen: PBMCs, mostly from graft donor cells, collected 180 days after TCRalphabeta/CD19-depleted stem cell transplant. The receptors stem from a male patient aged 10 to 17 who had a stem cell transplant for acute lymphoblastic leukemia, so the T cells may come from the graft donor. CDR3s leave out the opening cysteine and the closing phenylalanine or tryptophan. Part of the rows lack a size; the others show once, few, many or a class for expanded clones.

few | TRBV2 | ATPALSGGERNTGELF
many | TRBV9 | ASSVANGGYGYT
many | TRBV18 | ASAGADTQY
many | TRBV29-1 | SVFRRDRGEETQY
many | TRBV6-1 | ASSSGPNYEQY
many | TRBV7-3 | ASSSSSNTEAF
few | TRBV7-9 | ASSLNGTLSGELF
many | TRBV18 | ASSPQSPYGLAGADTQY
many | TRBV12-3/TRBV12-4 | ASSRDRGYTGYT
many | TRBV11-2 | ASSLDPTSYNEQF
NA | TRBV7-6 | ASSLIVSGDTQY
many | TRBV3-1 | ASSQGDIGQY
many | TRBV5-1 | ASSLVVGGLAKNIQY
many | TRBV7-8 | ASSSPGEVQPQH
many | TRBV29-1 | SARQDRGTNTEAF
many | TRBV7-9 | ASSPQWGEKLF
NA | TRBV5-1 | ASSSEGLALAGTQGEQF
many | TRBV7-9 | ASSSGQTLNYGYT
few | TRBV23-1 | ASRGDRPRYGYT
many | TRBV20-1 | SARDKASGYSYNEQF
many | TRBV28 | ASSLMGRGILTDTQY
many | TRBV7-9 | ASSFRPGGAENTEAF
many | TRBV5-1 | ASSFGGRKTQY
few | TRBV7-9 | ASSPGQLSYNEQF
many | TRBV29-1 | SVEDPYRTAKNIQY
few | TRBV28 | ASSPGTGGVETQY